This T cell receptor beta chain was obtained from a study of blood T cell repertoires in COVID-19 (dated by TCRdb to the early 2020s). With regard to the full study: Collaborator samples came from the United States, Italy and Spain and covered acute and convalescent phases of COVID-19. The material from the prospective study consisted of cDNA or gDNA derived from T cells, B-cell-depleted T cells, or PBMCs. The dataset comprised deeply sampled blood TCRbeta repertoires from subjects exposed to, actively infected with, or recovered from COVID-19. The repertoires were made available in a free public database intended to serve as a resource for research on the immune response to SARS-CoV-2. The samples were drawn from two sources: the first 160 participants of the ongoing ImmuneRACE study, and 1,200 or so subjects contributed by 6 global collaborators. Sample metadata almost always included a de-identified subject ID, COVID-19 status, age in years and sex. Where available, HLA class I and class II types were taken from metadata supplied by the sample provider and were not determined by assay-based typing. General conclusions and limits of the study: How much clinical and demographic metadata was included differed by source and by participant, and the metadata was provided uncurated.

From its cysteine to its phenylalanine, the CDR3 spans 14 amino acids. CDR3 DNA is the only sequence kept; it has 42 bases, read in frame from the first base. Relative to germline, V is missing 4 bases and J is missing 5 bases, with 4 bases of the junction outside any gene match. CDR1 and CDR2, per the germline V gene, are SGHTA and FQGTGA. Collaborating institutions collected whole blood in K2EDTA tubes following their own protocols. For TCRbeta analysis, collaborator samples were shipped as frozen whole blood, as isolated PBMCs, or as DNA extracted from either sample type. On this clone: What this receptor recognizes is not known. The record has no base qualities; no much larger clone is one base away.

TCRbeta CDR3 regions were amplified from genomic DNA by means of the immunoSEQ Assay, a bias-controlled multiplex PCR. The published analysis was carried out like this. The number of nucleated cells in each sample was estimated from the amplification of reference gene primers within the assay. Sequence reads were collapsed and filtered to measure the absolute abundance of every unique TCRbeta CDR3 rearrangement. Productive Simpson clonality was computed per sample as the square root of Simpson's diversity index over productive rearrangements. TCRdb re-hosts the immuneACCESS table, in-frame sequences only. Its copies lack some clones; in the studies checked, an unresolved V gene accounts for under half of them, and the cause for the rest is not known. V, J and clone size reflect that table, while D and trimming were determined from the DNA. The sample has more than 250,000 clones on record, around 86% of them singletons. The ten largest account for 1% of the sample.

Input material: peripheral blood. The receptor's source is a man aged 50 to 59 with active or convalescent COVID-19. The chain is made from TRBV7-3 and TRBJ2-5; 10 of the junction bases match TRBD1. The sequenced DNA is TGTGCCAGCAGCTCACCGGGACAGGGGGAGACCCAGTACTTC. This yields the protein CASSSPGQGETQYF.